The 25 T cell receptor beta chains below were found in one sample sequenced in a study of cytomegalovirus exposure and HLA in healthy donors. The PCR employed 60 Vbeta primers together with 13 Jbeta primers. TCRdb keeps only in-frame clones here, not all; method: immunoSEQ multiplex PCR. Counted here are 110,000 or so clones, almost 85% occurring once; the ten biggest clones make up around 1.6%. The material sequenced was PBMCs. These receptors were obtained from a woman between 18 and 30 years old in good health and CMV-seronegative.

This clone was picked up a small number of times. The chain employs TRBV7-9 and TRBJ2-1; 12 nucleotides match TRBD2. The length of the CDR3 is 15 residues. CDR1 SEHNR and CDR2 FQNEAQ come from the germline V gene (reference sequence). The J segment lost 3 bases and the V segment lost 11 bases, leaving 8 bases of the junction unmatched. CDR3 sequence: CAFSEGLAGYNEQFF. CDR3 nucleotide sequence: TGTGCCTTCTCCGAGGGACTAGCGGGCTACAATGAGCAGTTCTTC.

Concerning this clone: The sample contains more than one DNA sequence encoding this CDR3. This chain links TRBV21-1 with TRBJ1-4; no DNA check was done on the table's D call, TRBD1. TRBV21-1 is an annotated pseudogene. The CDR3 is 16 amino acids. As DNA, the CDR3 is TGTGCCAGCAGCAAAAGACAGGGAATCTGGAATGAAAAACTGTTTTTT. Translated, it gives CASSKRQGIWNEKLFF.

Note on this clone: An end of the junction does not agree with germline; a read error may underlie this. The chain links TRBV11-2 to TRBJ1-2, with TRBD1 identical over 7 bases. Per the germline V gene, CDR1 is SGHAT and CDR2 is FQNNGV. The CDR3 contains 14 residues. The CDR3 DNA is TGTGCCAGCAACTTACAGGGGATAGGGGATGGCTACACCTTC. As protein: CASNLQGIGDGYTF.

The chain employs TRBV9 and TRBJ1-1; unclear D gene. V lost 1 base and J 9 bases, leaving 13 bases between the germline ends. Germline lookup yields CDR1 SGDLS and CDR2 YYNGEE. The CDR3 runs to 13 residues. The CDR3 region is CASSVRPEGQAFF. Written as DNA, the CDR3 is TGTGCCAGCAGCGTAAGGCCAGAGGGCCAAGCTTTCTTT.

This chain joins TRBV7-2 and TRBJ1-5; D is unclear. The V gene's germline CDR1 is SGHTA and CDR2 FQGNSA. CDR3 length: 13 residues. V lost 5 bases and J 6 bases, leaving 11 bases between the germline ends. The CDR3 loop is CASSRDGSQPQHF. CDR3 nucleotide sequence: TGTGCCAGCAGCCGAGATGGTAGTCAGCCCCAGCATTTT.

As regards this clone: A read error may produce the germline difference seen at one junction end. CDR3 nucleotide sequence: TGTGCTAGCAGCCCCGGACTAGCGGCAGGATCTGGGGCCAACGGCCTGACTTTC. Translated, it gives CASSPGLAAGSGANGLTF. The J gene is TRBJ2-6, the V gene TRBV7-7, with 10 positions matching TRBD2. CDR1 is SSHAT, CDR2 FNYEAQ, per germline (reference sequence). This CDR3 is built from 18 residues.

J is TRBJ2-7 and V is TRBV19, with 8 positions matching TRBD2. The V gene end was trimmed by 3 bases and the J gene end by 3 bases; junction bases not matched to a gene: 4. From germline, CDR1 is LNHDA and CDR2 SQIVND (reference sequence). The CDR3 length is 14 residues. In nucleotides, the CDR3 is TGTGCCAGTAGTATCAGTCTAGCGGGCTACGAGCAGTACTTC. Translating gives CASSISLAGYEQYF.

The chain uses TRBV6-1 and TRBJ1-1, with no clear D. The CDR3 has 11 amino acids. Trimming cost V 6 bases and J 11 bases, with 13 bases left between them. CDR1 and CDR2 from the germline V gene are MNHNS and SASEGT. CDR3 region: CASRIGPRAFF. CDR3 nucleotide sequence: TGTGCCAGCAGGATTGGCCCCAGGGCTTTCTTT.

Here the CDR3 reads CASSISARGDNEQFF. The CDR3 DNA is TGTGCCAGTAGTATTTCTGCTCGGGGGGATAATGAGCAGTTCTTC. This chain links TRBV19 with TRBJ2-1, with 7 bases matching TRBD2. The CDR3 extends over 15 amino acids. The germline CDR1 and CDR2 sequences are LNHDA and SQIVND (reference sequence). J gave up 7 bases and V 3 bases, and 9 bases lay outside the gene matches.

The chain is built from TRBV5-1 and TRBJ2-2; D is ambiguous. The CDR3 spans 15 residues. Germline V lookup: CDR1 SGHRS, CDR2 YFSETQ. Trimming cost V 0 bases and J 1 base, with 7 bases left between them. CDR3 bases: TGCGCCAGCAGCTTGGCGGCAGGGAACACCGGGGAGCTGTTTTTT. Translation: CASSLAAGNTGELFF.

V and J are TRBV14 and TRBJ1-4; weak D call: TRBD1 (6 bases). This CDR3 has 13 residues. CDR1 is SGHDN, CDR2 FVKESK, per germline. V was clipped by 10 bases and J by 5 bases, with 14 bases between them. CDR3 sequence (DNA): TGTGCCACCCGGAGGACAGCGAATGAAAAACTGTTTTTT. Translation: CATRRTANEKLFF.

Only one count was recorded for this clone. This chain joins TRBV29-1 and TRBJ1-3, with D unresolved. Trimming stripped 3 bases from V and 2 bases from J, with 26 bases between. Per the germline V gene, CDR1 is SQVTM and CDR2 is ANQGSEA. This CDR3 has 19 residues. CDR3 region: CSVELRTKLISGTGNTIYF. The DNA of the CDR3 is TGCAGCGTTGAGCTCCGGACGAAACTTATTTCGGGAACTGGAAACACCATATATTTT.

The chain combines TRBV11-2 with TRBJ1-1, with TRBD1 identical over 7 bases. This CDR3 contains 14 residues. Germline V lookup: CDR1 SGHAT, CDR2 FQNNGV. V was clipped by 5 bases and J by 7 bases; unmatched bases: 10. The CDR3 loop reads CASSQITGTVEAFF. In DNA, the CDR3 is TGTGCCAGCAGCCAAATCACCGGGACAGTTGAAGCTTTCTTT.

The chain links TRBV7-9 to TRBJ1-6; TRBD1 aligns across 7 bases. CDR3 length: 18 residues. The trim removed 5 bases at V and 7 bases at J, leaving 17 bases unmatched. Germline V gene data show CDR1 as SEHNR and CDR2 as FQNEAQ (reference sequence). CDR3 amino acids: CASSPTLGTAAQNSPLHF. The CDR3 DNA reads as TGTGCCAGCAGCCCCACCTTGGGGACAGCAGCTCAAAATTCACCCCTCCACTTT.

This rearrangement joins TRBV4-1 to TRBJ2-1, with TRBD2 identical over 11 bases. There are 15 residues in the CDR3. The V and J ends lost 4 bases and 8 bases, in that order; junction bases with no gene match: 7. Germline V gene data show CDR1 as MGHRA and CDR2 as YSYEKL. The CDR3 DNA is TGCGCCAGCAGCCTTATAGCGGGAGGGCCATATGAGCAGTTCTTC. This gives the protein CASSLIAGGPYEQFF.

The rearrangement links TRBV5-6 to TRBJ1-1, with a weak D call TRBD1 (6 bases). Trimming stripped 3 bases from V and 7 bases from J, with 16 bases between. The CDR3 consists of 14 residues. CDR1 and CDR2 (germline): SGHDT, YYEEEE. The CDR3 DNA follows: TGTGCCAGCAGCTCTGAGACAGGCCTCTATGAAGCTTTCTTT. Its protein is CASSSETGLYEAFF.

This clone was found once. The gene calls are TRBV19 and TRBJ2-6, with D hard to call. This CDR3 has 15 residues. With 1 base removed from V and 0 bases from J, the gap between germline ends came to 4 bases. Germline V gene data show CDR1 as LNHDA and CDR2 as SQIVND (reference sequence). CDR3 amino acids: CASSIGGSGANVLTF. CDR3 coding DNA: TGTGCCAGTAGTATAGGCGGCTCTGGGGCCAACGTCCTGACTTTC. Variable domain in full (rest from reference TRBV19 and TRBJ2-6): DGGITQSPKYLFRKEGQNVTLSCEQNLNHDAMYWYRQDPGQGLRLIYYSQIVNDFQKGDIAEGYSVSREKKESFPLTVTSAQKNPTAFYLCASSIGGSGANVLTFGAGSRLTVL.

There are a few counts of this clone. The chain carries TRBV18 and TRBJ1-4; 8 bases match TRBD1. V gave up 3 bases and J gave up 8 bases; unmatched junction bases: 2. The CDR3 contains 13 residues. Germline loops: CDR1 KGHSH, CDR2 LQKENI. The CDR3 spells CASSPDREEKLFF. The CDR3 DNA follows: TGTGCCAGCTCACCGGACAGGGAGGAAAAACTGTTTTTT.

V gene TRBV2 combines with J gene TRBJ2-1; D gene unclear. V lost 3 bases to trimming and J lost 0 bases, with 9 bases between them. Per the germline V gene, CDR1 is SNHLY and CDR2 is FYNNEI. CDR3 length: 15 residues. CDR3 coding DNA: TGTGCCAGCAGTGAGGGCCCGAGCTCCTACAATGAGCAGTTCTTC. It yields the protein CASSEGPSSYNEQFF.

This clone was counted between two and nine times. This sequence joins TRBV27 and TRBJ2-7; 7 bases map to TRBD1. V was pared by 6 bases and J by 6 bases, with 11 bases of the junction left unmatched. The CDR3 totals 14 residues. Per germline, CDR1 MNHEY and CDR2 SMNVEV (reference sequence). CDR3 DNA sequence: TGTGCCAGCAGATTAACAGGGGATTGGAGCGAGCAGTACTTC. Translating gives CASRLTGDWSEQYF.

The chain recombines TRBV29-1 with TRBJ2-3; 9 bases are shared with TRBD2. V shed 5 bases, J shed 5 bases, and the junction held 5 bases outside the gene matches. The germline CDR1 and CDR2 sequences are SQVTM and ANQGSEA. The CDR3 loop spans 13 amino acids. CDR3 DNA: TGCAGCGTTCGCGGCGGGAGGGGAGATACGCAGTATTTT. This codes for CSVRGGRGDTQYF.

The chain couples TRBV14 to TRBJ2-7; D is uncertain. Germline values: CDR1 SGHDN, CDR2 FVKESK. This CDR3 contains 12 residues. V was cut by 0 bases and J by 6 bases, with 6 bases left in between. For the CDR3, the DNA is TGTGCCAGCAGCCAAGATCGGTTCGAGCAGTACTTC. It specifies CASSQDRFEQYF.

The gene calls are TRBV5-1 and TRBJ1-2; no definite D call. The V gene lost 0 bases and the J gene lost 4 bases, with 10 bases spanning the gap. In germline, CDR1 is SGHRS, CDR2 YFSETQ. CDR3 length: 14 amino acids. CDR3 region: CASSLDSGFYGYTF. The CDR3 DNA follows: TGCGCCAGCAGCTTGGATAGCGGTTTCTATGGCTACACCTTC.

The chain employs TRBV4-2 and TRBJ1-1, with D uncertain. Germline CDR1 reads LGHNA; CDR2 reads YNFKEQ. The V end was cut by 6 bases, the J end by 4 bases, with 12 bases between. CDR3 size: 13 residues. The CDR3 nucleotides read TGTGCCAGCAGGCCCCTCCCGGGCACTGAAGCTTTCTTT. It codes for CASRPLPGTEAFF.

This chain connects TRBV21-1 to TRBJ2-7; the D call of TRBD1 is as the table states it, not checked on the DNA. TRBV21-1 is a pseudogene locus. The CDR3 has 17 amino acids. CDR3 amino acids: CASSKILIPGQGYEQYF. The CDR3, as DNA: TGTGCCAGCAGCAAGATCCTTATCCCGGGACAGGGGTACGAGCAGTACTTC.